These 8 T cell receptor beta chains came from one sample sequenced in a study of shared clonotypes between healthy human individuals. Profiled with immunoSEQ multiplex PCR; TCRdb holds only in-frame clones, not every one. Among about 1 million clones, 75% were seen once, and the ten largest hold roughly 1.5%. The sequenced sample was memory CD4+ T cells sorted from blood. Subset noted: CD45RA-negative fraction. The receptors were gathered from a young man in good health.

About this clone: It differs at one base from a far larger clone, so likely a read error. This rearrangement joins TRBV2 to TRBJ1-1; the D is unclear. The germline gives CDR1 SNHLY, CDR2 FYNNEI. CDR3 size: 13 residues. The CDR3 sequence: CASSRGRNTEVFF. The DNA of the CDR3 is TGTGCCAGCAGTCGAGGGAGGAACACTGAAGTTTTCTTT.

This clone was seen a few times. The chain uses TRBV6-1 and TRBJ2-4, with a weak D call TRBD1 (6 bases). Trimming removed 3 bases from V and 0 bases from J, with 15 bases in between. CDR3 length: 17 residues. CDR1 and CDR2 (germline): MNHNS, SASEGT. CDR3 bases: TGTGCCAGCAGTGAGGGTAACAGGGTCCTAGCCAAAAACATTCAGTACTTC. Protein product: CASSEGNRVLAKNIQYF.

This rearrangement joins TRBV5-1 to TRBJ2-3; D is uncertain. The length of the CDR3 is 15 residues. V was clipped by 0 bases and J by 5 bases, with 13 bases between them. Germline lookup yields CDR1 SGHRS and CDR2 YFSETQ. The CDR3 loop reads CASSLVSPSGDTQYF. The CDR3 DNA sequence: TGCGCCAGCAGCTTGGTGTCCCCGTCGGGAGATACGCAGTATTTT. The full variable domain, its missing parts supplied by reference TRBV5-1 and TRBJ2-3, is KAGVTQTPRYLIKTRGQQVTLSCSPISGHRSVSWYQQTPGQGLQFLFEYFSETQRNKGNFPGRFSGRQFSNSRSEMNVSTLELGDSALYLCASSLVSPSGDTQYFGPGTRLTVL.

This clone showed up just a few times. This chain links TRBV9 with TRBJ1-3; D ambiguous. This CDR3 has 15 residues. The V end was cut by 0 bases, the J end by 0 bases, with 7 bases between. In germline, CDR1 is SGDLS, CDR2 YYNGEE. As DNA, the CDR3 is TGTGCCAGCAGCGTAGCGAAGGACTCTGGAAACACCATATATTTT. It yields the protein CASSVAKDSGNTIYF. Together with reference TRBV9 and TRBJ1-3, the CDR3 gives the full variable domain: DSGVTQTPKHLITATGQRVTLRCSPRSGDLSVYWYQQSLDQGLQFLIQYYNGEERAKGNILERFSAQQFPDLHSELNLSSLELGDSALYFCASSVAKDSGNTIYFGEGSWLTVV.

This clone turned up a few times. The chain joins TRBV28 to TRBJ1-5; tentatively, D is TRBD1 (6 bases). This CDR3 has 14 amino acids. Germline V CDR1 and CDR2: MDHEN, SYDVKM. Trimming cost V 11 bases and J 3 bases, with 17 bases left between them. CDR3 protein: CASLAGGHNQPQHF. The CDR3 nucleotides read TGTGCCTCCCTAGCGGGGGGCCACAATCAGCCCCAGCATTTT.

This sequence joins TRBV7-8 and TRBJ2-1; D is uncertain. V was pared by 0 bases and J by 0 bases, with 12 bases between. Germline loops: CDR1 SGHVS, CDR2 FQNEAQ. The CDR3 totals 17 residues. DNA for the CDR3: TGTGCCAGCAGCTTAGCCGGGTCCTTCCGCTCCTACAATGAGCAGTTCTTC. Translated, it gives CASSLAGSFRSYNEQFF.

This clone appeared once. The rearrangement links TRBV18 to TRBJ2-1, with D hard to call. There are 15 residues in the CDR3. Trimming shortened V by 1 base and J by 5 bases, and 12 bases separated the two germline ends. Germline V lookup: CDR1 KGHSH, CDR2 LQKENI. CDR3 coding DNA: TGTGCCAGCTCACCACGAGACACCCGGAACAATGAGCAGTTCTTC. Its translation is CASSPRDTRNNEQFF.

The count of this clone is one. This sequence joins TRBV11-2 and TRBJ1-1; D gene ambiguous. The CDR3 runs to 15 residues. Germline CDR1 is SGHAT and CDR2 is FQNNGV. The ends were cut back, 5 bases at V and 1 base at J, with 14 bases in the middle. The CDR3 sequence is CASSPTPWANTEAFF. As DNA, the CDR3 is TGTGCCAGCAGCCCTACCCCATGGGCGAACACTGAAGCTTTCTTT.